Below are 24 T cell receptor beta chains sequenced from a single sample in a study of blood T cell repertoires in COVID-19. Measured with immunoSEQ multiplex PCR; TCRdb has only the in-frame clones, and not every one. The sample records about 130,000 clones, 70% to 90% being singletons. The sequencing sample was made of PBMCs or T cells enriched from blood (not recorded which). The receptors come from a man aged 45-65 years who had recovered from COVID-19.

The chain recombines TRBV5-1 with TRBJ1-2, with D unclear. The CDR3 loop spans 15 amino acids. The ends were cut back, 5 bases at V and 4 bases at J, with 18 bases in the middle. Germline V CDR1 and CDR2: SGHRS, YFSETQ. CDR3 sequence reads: CASSLLGGLGYGYTF. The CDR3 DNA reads TGCGCCAGCAGTTTACTGGGAGGTCTGGGCTATGGCTACACCTTC.

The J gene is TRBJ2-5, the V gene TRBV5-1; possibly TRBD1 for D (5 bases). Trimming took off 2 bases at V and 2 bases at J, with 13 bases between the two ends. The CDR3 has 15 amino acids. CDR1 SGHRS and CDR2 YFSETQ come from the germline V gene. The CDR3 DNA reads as TGCGCCAGCAGCTTTTCAGGGCGTCCGCAAGAGACCCAGTACTTC. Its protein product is CASSFSGRPQETQYF.

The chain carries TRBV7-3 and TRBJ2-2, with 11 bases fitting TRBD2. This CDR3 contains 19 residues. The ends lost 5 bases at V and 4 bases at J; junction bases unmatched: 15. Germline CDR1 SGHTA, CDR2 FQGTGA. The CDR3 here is CASSPRTSGSPYGTGELFF. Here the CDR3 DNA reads TGTGCCAGCAGCCCCCGGACTAGCGGGTCCCCTTATGGCACCGGGGAGCTGTTTTTT.

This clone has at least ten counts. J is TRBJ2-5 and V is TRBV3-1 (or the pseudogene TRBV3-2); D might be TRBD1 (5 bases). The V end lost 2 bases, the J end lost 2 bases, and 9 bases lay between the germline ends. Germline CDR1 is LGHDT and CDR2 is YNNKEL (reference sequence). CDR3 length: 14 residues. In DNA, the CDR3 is TGTGCCAGCAGCCAATCGACAGTACAAGAGACCCAGTACTTC. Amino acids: CASSQSTVQETQYF.

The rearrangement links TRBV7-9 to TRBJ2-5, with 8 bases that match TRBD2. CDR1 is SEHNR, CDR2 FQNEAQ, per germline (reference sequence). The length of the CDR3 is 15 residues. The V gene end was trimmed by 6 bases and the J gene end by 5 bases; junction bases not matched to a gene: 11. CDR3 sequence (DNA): TGTGCCAGCAGATCCCTTTCCGGGGGGGCCGAGACCCAGTACTTC. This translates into CASRSLSGGAETQYF.

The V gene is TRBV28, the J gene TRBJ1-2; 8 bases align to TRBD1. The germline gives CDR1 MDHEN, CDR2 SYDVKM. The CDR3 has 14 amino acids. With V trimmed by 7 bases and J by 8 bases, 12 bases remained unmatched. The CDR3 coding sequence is TGTGCCAGCAAACTTGACGCAGGGGGCAGGGGCTACACCTTC. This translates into CASKLDAGGRGYTF.

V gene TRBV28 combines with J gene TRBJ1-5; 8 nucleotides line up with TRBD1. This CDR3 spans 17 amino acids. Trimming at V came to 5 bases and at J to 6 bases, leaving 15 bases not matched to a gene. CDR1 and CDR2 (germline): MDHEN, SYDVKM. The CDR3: CASSLEEGGRGPQPQHF. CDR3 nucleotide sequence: TGTGCCAGCAGTCTCGAAGAAGGGGGCAGGGGGCCTCAGCCCCAGCATTTT.

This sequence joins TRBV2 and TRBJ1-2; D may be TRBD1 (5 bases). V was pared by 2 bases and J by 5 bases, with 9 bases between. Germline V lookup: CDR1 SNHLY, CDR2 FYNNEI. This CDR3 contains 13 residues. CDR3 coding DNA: TGTGCCAGCAGTGAATATCGACAGTATGGCTACACCTTC. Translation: CASSEYRQYGYTF.

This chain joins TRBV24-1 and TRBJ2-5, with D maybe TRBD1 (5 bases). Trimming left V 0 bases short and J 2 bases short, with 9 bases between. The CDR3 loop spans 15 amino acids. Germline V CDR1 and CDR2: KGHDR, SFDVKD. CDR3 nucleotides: TGTGCCACCAGTGATTTGACGACAGCGCAAGAGACCCAGTACTTC. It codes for CATSDLTTAQETQYF.

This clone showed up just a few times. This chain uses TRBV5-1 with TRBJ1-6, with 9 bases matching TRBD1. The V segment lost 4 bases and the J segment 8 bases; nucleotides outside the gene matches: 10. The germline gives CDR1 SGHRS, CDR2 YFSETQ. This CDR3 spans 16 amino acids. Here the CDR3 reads CASSQGTGRSDSPLHF. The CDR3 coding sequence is TGCGCCAGCAGCCAAGGGACAGGGAGATCTGATTCACCCCTCCACTTT.

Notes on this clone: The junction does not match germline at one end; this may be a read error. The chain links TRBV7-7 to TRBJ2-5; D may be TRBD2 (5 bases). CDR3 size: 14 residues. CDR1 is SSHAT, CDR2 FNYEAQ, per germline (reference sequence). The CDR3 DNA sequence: TGTGCTAGCAGCTCCAGCTGGGAGCAAGAGACCCAGTACTTC. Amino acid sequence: CASSSSWEQETQYF.

The CDR3 coding sequence is TGTGCCAGCTCACCTACAGGGGCAGTTTTCTATGGCTACACCTTC. Amino acids: CASSPTGAVFYGYTF. The J gene is TRBJ1-2, the V gene TRBV18; TRBD1 matches 7 bases. Per the germline V gene, CDR1 is KGHSH and CDR2 is LQKENI. V gave up 3 bases and J gave up 4 bases; unmatched junction bases: 8. This CDR3 spans 15 amino acids.

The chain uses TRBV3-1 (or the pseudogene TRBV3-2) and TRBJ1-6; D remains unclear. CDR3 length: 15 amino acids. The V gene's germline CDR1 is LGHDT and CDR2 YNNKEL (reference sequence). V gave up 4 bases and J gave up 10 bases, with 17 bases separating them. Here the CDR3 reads CASSPLDAVGSPLHF. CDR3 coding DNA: TGTGCCAGCAGCCCCCTCGACGCGGTCGGGTCACCCCTCCACTTT.

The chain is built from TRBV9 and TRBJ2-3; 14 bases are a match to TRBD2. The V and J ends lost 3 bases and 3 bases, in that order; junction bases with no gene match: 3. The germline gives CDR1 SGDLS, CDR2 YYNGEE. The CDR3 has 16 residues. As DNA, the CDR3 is TGTGCCAGCAGCGATGGGACTAGCGGGAGTACAGATACGCAGTATTTT. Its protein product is CASSDGTSGSTDTQYF.

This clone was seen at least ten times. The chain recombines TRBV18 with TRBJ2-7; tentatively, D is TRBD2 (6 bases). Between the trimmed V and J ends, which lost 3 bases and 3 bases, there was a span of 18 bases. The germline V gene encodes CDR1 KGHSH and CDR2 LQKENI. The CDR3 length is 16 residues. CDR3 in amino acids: CASSPFGTEGLYEQYF. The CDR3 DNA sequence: TGTGCCAGCTCACCCTTCGGGACGGAGGGACTCTACGAGCAGTACTTC.

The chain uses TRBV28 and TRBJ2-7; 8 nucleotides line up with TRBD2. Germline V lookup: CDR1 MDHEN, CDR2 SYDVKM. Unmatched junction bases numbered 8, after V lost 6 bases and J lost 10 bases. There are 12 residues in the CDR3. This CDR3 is CASSSSGGTQYV. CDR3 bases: TGTGCCAGCAGCTCCAGCGGGGGAACCCAGTACGTC.

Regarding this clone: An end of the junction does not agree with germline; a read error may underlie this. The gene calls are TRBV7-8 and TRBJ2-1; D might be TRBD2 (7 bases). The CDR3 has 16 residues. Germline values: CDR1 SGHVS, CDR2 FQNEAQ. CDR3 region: CASRLGAGALYNEQFF. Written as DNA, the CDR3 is TGTGCCAGCCGCTTGGGGGCGGGAGCCCTCTACAATGAGCAGTTCTTC.

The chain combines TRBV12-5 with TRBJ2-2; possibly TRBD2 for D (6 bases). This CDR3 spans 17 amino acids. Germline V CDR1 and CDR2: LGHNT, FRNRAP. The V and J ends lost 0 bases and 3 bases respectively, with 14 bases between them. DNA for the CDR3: TGTGCTAGTGGTTTGGTCCCGGGGAGGTTCGACACCGGGGAGCTGTTTTTT. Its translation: CASGLVPGRFDTGELFF.

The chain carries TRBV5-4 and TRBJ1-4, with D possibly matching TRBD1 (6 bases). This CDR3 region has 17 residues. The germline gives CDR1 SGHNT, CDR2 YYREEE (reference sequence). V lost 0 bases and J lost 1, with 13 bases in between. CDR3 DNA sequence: TGTGCCAGCAGCTTGGTCGGGCAGGGGCGAACTAATGAAAAACTGTTTTTT. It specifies CASSLVGQGRTNEKLFF.

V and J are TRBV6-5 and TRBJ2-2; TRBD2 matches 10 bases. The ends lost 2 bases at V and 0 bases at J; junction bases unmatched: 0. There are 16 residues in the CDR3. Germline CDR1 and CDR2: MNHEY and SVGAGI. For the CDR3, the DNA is TGTGCCAGCAGTTACACTAGCGGGGCGAACACCGGGGAGCTGTTTTTT. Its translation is CASSYTSGANTGELFF.

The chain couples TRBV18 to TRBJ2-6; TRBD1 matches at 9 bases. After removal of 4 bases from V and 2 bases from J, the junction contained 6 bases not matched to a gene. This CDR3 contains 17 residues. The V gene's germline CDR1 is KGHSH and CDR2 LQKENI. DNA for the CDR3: TGTGCCAGCTCACAGGGACAGGGCTTAGCTGGGGCCAACGTCCTGACTTTC. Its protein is CASSQGQGLAGANVLTF.

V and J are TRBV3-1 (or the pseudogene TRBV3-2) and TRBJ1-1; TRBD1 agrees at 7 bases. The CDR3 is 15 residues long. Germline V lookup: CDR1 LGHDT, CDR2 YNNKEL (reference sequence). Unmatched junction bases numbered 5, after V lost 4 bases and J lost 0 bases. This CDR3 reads CASSPGDSLNTEAFF. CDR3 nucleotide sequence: TGTGCCAGCAGCCCGGGGGACAGCCTGAACACTGAAGCTTTCTTT.

CDR3 residues: CASSQDLVRGKETQYF. The CDR3 DNA reads TGCGCCAGCAGCCAAGATCTCGTACGGGGGAAGGAGACCCAGTACTTC. This chain connects TRBV4-3 to TRBJ2-5; perhaps TRBD2 as D (6 bases). V lost 0 bases and J lost 5, with 16 bases in between. Germline assignment: CDR1 LGHNA and CDR2 YSLEER. The CDR3 runs 16 residues.

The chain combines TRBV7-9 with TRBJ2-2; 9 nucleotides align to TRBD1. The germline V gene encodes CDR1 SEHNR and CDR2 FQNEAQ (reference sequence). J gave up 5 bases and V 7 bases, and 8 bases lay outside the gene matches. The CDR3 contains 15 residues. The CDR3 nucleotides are TGTGCCAGCACCCCCGGGACAGGGTTGACCGGGGAGCTGTTTTTT. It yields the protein CASTPGTGLTGELFF.